This entry lists 22 T cell receptor beta chains sequenced from one sample in a study of T cell repertoires in cytomegalovirus infection. Using its own MiXCR run on the reads, TCRdb lists one record per CDR3 protein. The sample lists approximately 70,000 distinct CDR3 sequences, roughly 20% occurring once. These receptors are not linked to any known antigen. The input for sequencing was CD8+ T cells from cultured PBMCs, taken from culture after CMV antigen stimulation. Receptors were obtained from a human donor in good health (CMV status not recorded). Some clones in this sample may be carry-over from other donors' samples.

This clonotype occurred a few times. CDR3 sequence reads: CASSPDTGLAGNEQFF. The CDR3 DNA follows: TGTGCCAGCAGCCCAGACACAGGACTAGCGGGCAATGAGCAGTTCTTC. This sequence joins TRBV7-6 and TRBJ2-1; 11 nucleotides align to TRBD2. This CDR3 has 16 amino acids. Unmatched junction bases numbered 9, after V lost 5 bases and J lost 6 bases. From germline, CDR1 is SGHVS and CDR2 FNYEAQ.

This clonotype was recorded a few times. The chain employs TRBV7-9 and TRBJ2-7; 12 bases align to TRBD1. The V segment lost 4 bases and the J segment 3 bases; nucleotides outside the gene matches: 4. The CDR3 contains 15 residues. In germline, CDR1 is SEHNR, CDR2 FQNEAQ (reference sequence). CDR3 in amino acids: CASSSWDRGLYEQYF. The DNA of the CDR3 is TGTGCCAGCAGCTCCTGGGACAGGGGGCTCTACGAGCAGTACTTC. Looking up the rest from reference TRBV7-9 and TRBJ2-7 gives the full variable domain: DTGVSQNPRHKITKRGQNVTFRCDPISEHNRLYWYRQTLGQGPEFLTYFQNEAQLEKSRLLSDRFSAERPKGSFSTLEIQRTEQGDSAMYLCASSSWDRGLYEQYFGPGTRLTVT.

This clonotype is medium-sized within its sample. The chain employs TRBV2 and TRBJ1-2, with unresolved D. Per germline, CDR1 SNHLY and CDR2 FYNNEI. The CDR3 extends over 15 amino acids. V was trimmed by 0 bases and J by 5 bases, leaving 13 bases between them. In DNA, the CDR3 is TGTGCCAGCAGTGAAGCGCTGAAAGCAATATATGGCTACACCTTC. Translated, it gives CASSEALKAIYGYTF.

The rearrangement joins TRBV20-1 to TRBJ1-2; a weak D match, TRBD1 (5 bases). The CDR3 consists of 14 residues. In germline, CDR1 is DFQATT, CDR2 SNEGSKA (reference sequence). V lost 6 bases to trimming and J lost 2 bases, with 16 bases between them. CDR3 coding DNA: TGCAGTGCGGCCGAACGCAGGGAAAACTATGGCTACACCTTC. Translating it yields CSAAERRENYGYTF.

This clonotype was seen ten or more times. V is TRBV15 and J is TRBJ1-2; tentative D call: TRBD1 (5 bases). This CDR3 comprises 17 residues. The germline CDR1 and CDR2 sequences are LNHNV and YYDKDF (reference sequence). The V end lost 0 bases, the J end lost 6 bases, and 20 bases lay between the germline ends. The CDR3 spells CATSRDRQGTARHGYTF. CDR3 nucleotides: TGTGCCACCAGCAGAGATCGGCAGGGAACTGCCCGGCATGGCTACACCTTC.

J is TRBJ1-1 and V is TRBV7-8; D is unclear. Trimming pared 7 bases from V and 5 bases from J, leaving 17 bases between. The germline gives CDR1 SGHVS, CDR2 FQNEAQ. The CDR3 loop spans 14 amino acids. CDR3: CASILGSYTTEAFF. CDR3 nucleotides: TGTGCCAGCATCCTAGGGTCCTATACAACTGAAGCTTTCTTT. The full variable domain, in which reference TRBV7-8 and TRBJ1-1 provide the parts outside the CDR3, is GAGVSQSPRYKVAKRGQDVALRCDPISGHVSLFWYQQALGQGPEFLTYFQNEAQLDKSGLPSDRFFAERPEGSVSTLKIQRTQQEDSAVYLCASILGSYTTEAFFGQGTRLTVV.

The chain uses TRBV27 and TRBJ1-2; TRBD1 is a possible D gene (5 bases). The CDR3 consists of 12 residues. The germline V and J ends were trimmed by 10 bases and 4 bases, with 13 bases remaining between them. The germline V gene encodes CDR1 MNHEY and CDR2 SMNVEV (reference sequence). This chain's CDR3 is CATGGATYGYTF. The CDR3 DNA follows: TGTGCCACGGGCGGGGCCACCTATGGCTACACCTTC.

Only a few counts were recorded for this clonotype. The chain couples TRBV27 to TRBJ2-7; D not certain. Germline loops: CDR1 MNHEY, CDR2 SMNVEV (reference sequence). V was clipped by 0 bases and J by 2 bases, with 5 bases between them. This CDR3 spans 13 amino acids. CDR3 protein: CASSLSVTYEQYF. The CDR3 nucleotides are TGTGCCAGCAGTTTATCTGTAACCTACGAGCAGTACTTC.

In this sample, this clonotype turned up a few times. The CDR3 DNA reads as TGTGCCAGCAGCTTGGTGGGAGTGGACCCAATCGGGGTCTACGAGCAGTACTTC. The encoded protein is CASSLVGVDPIGVYEQYF. V gene TRBV5-6 combines with J gene TRBJ2-7; D possibly corresponds to TRBD2 (5 bases). Trimming pared 0 bases from V and 3 bases from J, leaving 22 bases between. CDR3 length: 18 amino acids. Germline CDR1 and CDR2: SGHDT and YYEEEE.

This clonotype has a count of ten or more. V and J are TRBV6-5 and TRBJ2-1; 9 bases are shared with TRBD1. CDR3 length: 15 residues. Unmatched junction bases numbered 9, after V lost 6 bases and J lost 6 bases. In germline, CDR1 is MNHEY, CDR2 SVGAGI. DNA for the CDR3: TGTGCCAGCAGCCGGACAGGGGATTTCGGCAATGAGCAGTTCTTC. This sequence encodes CASSRTGDFGNEQFF.

This clonotype has more than one count but fewer than ten. The chain uses TRBV3-1 and TRBJ2-1; D is undetermined. Germline V gene sequence: CDR1 LGHDT, CDR2 YNNKEL (reference sequence). V lost 0 bases, J lost 8 bases, and 14 bases lay in between. The CDR3 contains 15 residues. The CDR3 region has the DNA TGTGCCAGCAGCCAAGAGTCGAGCTTAAGGGATGAGCAGTTCTTC. This encodes CASSQESSLRDEQFF.

The genes are TRBV7-8 and TRBJ1-3; D is ambiguous. Trimming left V 2 bases short and J 4 bases short, with 6 bases between. CDR1 and CDR2 (germline): SGHVS, FQNEAQ. CDR3 length equals 13 residues. The CDR3: CASSLNLGNTIYF. The CDR3 DNA reads as TGTGCCAGCAGCTTAAACTTGGGAAACACCATATATTTT.

This chain links TRBV6-5 with TRBJ1-2, with D perhaps TRBD1 (5 bases). The germline gives CDR1 MNHEY, CDR2 SVGAGI. The V and J ends lost 5 bases and 3 bases respectively, with 10 bases between them. The CDR3 has 13 residues. The chain's CDR3 is CASSPDSDYGYTF. The CDR3 DNA reads TGTGCCAGCAGTCCCGACAGTGACTATGGCTACACCTTC.

The chain couples TRBV6-6 to TRBJ1-5; unclear D gene. This CDR3 has 19 amino acids. Trimming stripped 5 bases from V and 0 bases from J, with 23 bases between. The germline V gene encodes CDR1 MNHNY and CDR2 SVGAGI (reference sequence). CDR3 region: CASSPSEALGFYSNQPQHF. As DNA, the CDR3 is TGTGCCAGCAGTCCTAGTGAGGCCTTGGGGTTCTATAGCAATCAGCCCCAGCATTTT.

This clonotype turned up a few times. The chain carries TRBV4-1 and TRBJ1-6; D is unresolved. With 2 bases removed from V and 9 bases from J, the gap between germline ends came to 17 bases. Germline assignment: CDR1 MGHRA and CDR2 YSYEKL. This CDR3 region has 16 residues. The CDR3 bases are TGCGCCAGCAGCCAATCCCAAGGACTGGAGAGTTCACCCCTCCACTTT. Amino acid sequence: CASSQSQGLESSPLHF.

This clonotype has only a few counts. The chain joins TRBV10-3 to TRBJ1-6; tentative D call: TRBD1 (5 bases). Germline V gene lookup returns CDR1 ENHRY and CDR2 SYGVKD. CDR3 size: 15 residues. V lost 4 bases and J lost 9, with 16 bases in between. CDR3 protein: CAISAGLEDLSPLHF. CDR3 bases: TGTGCCATCAGTGCAGGGTTAGAGGATCTTTCACCCCTCCACTTT.

This clonotype was seen many times. The V call is TRBV5-4, the J call TRBJ2-3, with D unclear. The germline gives CDR1 SGHNT, CDR2 YYREEE (reference sequence). CDR3 length: 15 amino acids. Trimming took off 0 bases at V and 0 bases at J, with 8 bases between the two ends. In DNA, the CDR3 is TGTGCCAGCAGCTTGGGTTCCACTAGCACAGATACGCAGTATTTT. The encoded protein is CASSLGSTSTDTQYF. The variable domain in full, completed from reference TRBV5-4 and TRBJ2-3, reads ETGVTQSPTHLIKTRGQQVTLRCSSQSGHNTVSWYQQALGQGPQFIFQYYREEENGRGNFPPRFSGLQFPNYSSELNVNALELDDSALYLCASSLGSTSTDTQYFGPGTRLTVL.

V gene TRBV7-8 combines with J gene TRBJ1-1, with 9 bases that match TRBD1. The CDR3 is made up of 15 amino acids. The germline V gene encodes CDR1 SGHVS and CDR2 FQNEAQ. The V and J ends lost 0 bases and 4 bases, in that order; junction bases with no gene match: 3. The CDR3 DNA reads as TGTGCCAGCAGCTTAGCGGGACAGGGCCGCACTGAAGCTTTCTTT. The encoded protein is CASSLAGQGRTEAFF.

The CDR3 nucleotides are TGTGCCAGCAGTTACCTCTTAAATGGGGGCAGCTACACCTTC. It encodes CASSYLLNGGSYTF. This chain uses TRBV6-5 with TRBJ1-2, with D possibly matching TRBD1 (6 bases). V lost 2 bases to trimming and J lost 9 bases, with 16 bases between them. The CDR3 length is 14 residues. Germline V gives CDR1 MNHEY, CDR2 SVGAGI.

This clonotype occurred many times. V is TRBV11-1 and J is TRBJ1-1; the match to TRBD1 covers 8 bases. This CDR3 spans 15 amino acids. CDR1 and CDR2 from the germline V gene are SGHAT and FQDESV (reference sequence). Trimming cost V 5 bases and J 2 bases; bases outside gene matches: 7. As DNA, the CDR3 is TGTGCCAGCAGCCCCCCGACAGGGGTAAACACTGAAGCTTTCTTT. The encoded protein is CASSPPTGVNTEAFF.

This chain links TRBV6-5 with TRBJ1-1; D is unresolved. CDR1 and CDR2 from the germline V gene are MNHEY and SVGAGI. The CDR3 is 15 residues long. V lost 2 bases and J lost 0, with 10 bases in between. For the CDR3, the DNA is TGTGCCAGCAGTTACGCCCGGGCTCTGAACACTGAAGCTTTCTTT. Protein product: CASSYARALNTEAFF.

This chain joins TRBV30 and TRBJ1-2, with D unresolved. Deletions cut 0 bases from V and 8 bases from J, with 13 bases between. The V gene's germline CDR1 is GTSNPN and CDR2 SVGIG (reference sequence). The CDR3 has 13 amino acids. In DNA, the CDR3 is TGTGCCTGGAGTGTATGCGTGCCGCCGGGCTACACCTTC. Translating gives CAWSVCVPPGYTF.